This TCR beta chain was recorded in a study of CD8 T cells in ankylosing spondylitis. Points from the study as a whole: Both synovial fluid and blood in reactive arthritis had previously been reported to carry some motif variants. It was reported that disease-linked clones were significantly enriched in matched ankylosing spondylitis synovial fluid. A TCR beta motif of roughly eight highly homologous variants seemed to mark ankylosing spondylitis blood.

This CDR3 has 14 residues. In germline, CDR1 is SNHLY, CDR2 FYNNEI. V lost 3 bases, J lost 4 bases, and 3 bases stayed unmatched. For TCR beta, libraries came from quantitative 5'-RACE with molecular barcodes. TCRdb re-analysed the 5' RACE reads in MiXCR, keeping a single row per CDR3 protein. This table has approximately 400,000 distinct CDR3 sequences, under 20% appearing once. To note about this clonotype: As yet, its antigen is unknown.

The chain couples TRBV2 to TRBJ2-7, with 10 bases lining up with TRBD1. The TCR sequence derives from a male donor with ankylosing spondylitis. The sequencing input was blood, either unsorted or a sorted T cell fraction (not recorded which). Here the CDR3 DNA reads TGTGCCAGCAGTGACGGGGGACAGGGGTACGAGCAGTACTTC. Its translation is CASSDGGQGYEQYF.